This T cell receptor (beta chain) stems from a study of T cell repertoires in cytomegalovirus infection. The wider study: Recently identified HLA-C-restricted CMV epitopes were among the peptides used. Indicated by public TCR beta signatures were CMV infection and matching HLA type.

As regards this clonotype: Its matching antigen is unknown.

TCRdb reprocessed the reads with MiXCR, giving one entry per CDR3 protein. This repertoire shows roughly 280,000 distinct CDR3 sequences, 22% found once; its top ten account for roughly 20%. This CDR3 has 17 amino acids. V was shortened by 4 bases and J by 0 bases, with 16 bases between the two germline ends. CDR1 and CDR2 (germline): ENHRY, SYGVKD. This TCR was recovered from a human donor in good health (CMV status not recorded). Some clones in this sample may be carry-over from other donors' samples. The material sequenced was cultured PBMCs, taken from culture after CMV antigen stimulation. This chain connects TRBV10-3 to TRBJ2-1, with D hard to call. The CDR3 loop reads CAISGYSGRGSYNEQFF. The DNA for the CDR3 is TGTGCCATCAGTGGATATTCAGGCCGCGGCTCCTACAATGAGCAGTTCTTC.